Listed here are 6 T cell receptor beta chains from one sample, sequenced in a study of neurological immune-mediated disorders. The time point here: longitudinal time-point 3. TCRdb recomputed calls from the 5' RACE reads with MiXCR, one row per CDR3 protein. The table records some 43,000 distinct CDR3 sequences, roughly 13% of them present only once. Sequenced sample: PBMCs. These receptors were collected from a male donor with HTLV-1-associated myelopathy (HAM/TSP).

This clonotype was recorded many times. V gene TRBV7-9 combines with J gene TRBJ1-4; the D gene is possibly TRBD1 (5 bases). Germline CDR1 SEHNR, CDR2 FQNEAQ (reference sequence). Trimming removed 3 bases at V and 8 bases at J, with 13 bases between. The CDR3 is made up of 14 amino acids. The CDR3 DNA reads as TGTGCCAGCAGCTTCGGGACCGACGGAGAAAAACTGTTTTTT. Translating gives CASSFGTDGEKLFF.

This clonotype turned up a few times. This rearrangement joins TRBV25-1 to TRBJ2-7; D is unclear. Germline V gene lookup returns CDR1 MGHDK and CDR2 SYGVNS. V dropped 4 bases and J dropped 6 bases, with 13 bases sitting between them. The CDR3 spans 13 residues. CDR3 in amino acids: CASSGGDPLEQYF. CDR3 nucleotides: TGTGCCAGCAGTGGTGGGGATCCCCTCGAGCAGTACTTC.

This clonotype occurred many times. The CDR3 DNA follows: TGCAGTGCTAGGGACCCCCGGGATCCGGCTTCCTCTAGCACAGATACGCAGTATTTT. It specifies CSARDPRDPASSSTDTQYF. The J gene is TRBJ2-3, the V gene TRBV20-1, with D possibly matching TRBD2 (5 bases). V was pared by 3 bases and J by 0 bases, with 25 bases between. Looked up from germline, CDR1 is DFQATT and CDR2 is SNEGSKA (reference sequence). The CDR3 is 19 amino acids.

As to this clonotype: At one boundary the junction diverges from the germline segment, which might be a read error. The CDR3 is CASSPDRRNAEAFF. DNA of the CDR3: TGCGCCAGCAGCCCGGACAGGCGGAACGCTGAAGCTTTCTTT. The V gene is TRBV5-1, the J gene TRBJ1-1, with 7 nucleotides matching TRBD1. CDR1 and CDR2 (germline): SGHRS, YFSETQ. The CDR3 is 14 residues long. The full variable domain, in which reference TRBV5-1 and TRBJ1-1 provide the parts outside the CDR3, is KAGVTQTPRYLIKTRGQQVTLSCSPISGHRSVSWYQQTPGQGLQFLFEYFSETQRNKGNFPGRFSGRQFSNSRSEMNVSTLELGDSALYLCASSPDRRNAEAFFGQGTRLTVV.

There are many counts of this clonotype. V usage is TRBV10-2 and J usage is TRBJ1-1, with 9 bases aligning to TRBD1. Germline CDR1 WSHSY, CDR2 SAAADI. The ends lost 0 bases at V and 2 bases at J; junction bases unmatched: 7. The CDR3 has 17 residues. CDR3 in amino acids: CASSESSGTGINTEAFF. The CDR3 DNA reads as TGCGCCAGCAGTGAGTCGTCCGGGACAGGGATTAACACTGAAGCTTTCTTT.

This clonotype has ten or more counts. The chain employs TRBV9 and TRBJ2-1; TRBD2 agrees at 9 bases. The V segment lost 0 bases and the J segment 5 bases; nucleotides outside the gene matches: 3. The CDR3 runs 15 residues. Germline loops: CDR1 SGDLS, CDR2 YYNGEE. This chain's CDR3 is CASSVEAGGHNEQFF. DNA of the CDR3: TGTGCCAGCAGCGTAGAAGCGGGGGGTCACAATGAGCAGTTCTTC.